This entry lists 17 T cell receptor beta chains sequenced from one sample in a study of T-cell memory formation after mild COVID-19. TCRdb reprocessed the 5' RACE reads with MiXCR, giving one entry per CDR3 protein. Of roughly 400,000 distinct CDR3 sequences in the sample, about 15% were seen once. The sequenced sample consisted of PBMCs or a T cell subset sorted from them (not recorded which). These receptors were collected from a man between 18 and 35 years old who had mild COVID-19 (a few samples of this study predate the infection). Cell type and time point are not known.

There are many counts of this clonotype. This chain uses TRBV9 with TRBJ2-2, with TRBD1 matching 10 bases. CDR1 SGDLS and CDR2 YYNGEE come from the germline V gene. This CDR3 has 17 residues. V shed 0 bases and J 3 bases; nucleotides not matched to a gene: 5. The DNA for the CDR3 is TGTGCCAGCAGCGTAGGCAGGACAGGGGGTCACACCGGGGAGCTGTTTTTT. Its translation: CASSVGRTGGHTGELFF.

This clonotype has a single count. The final CDR3 position lacks the conserved phenylalanine or tryptophan, pointing to a likely read error. The rearrangement uses TRBV12-3 or TRBV12-4 and TRBJ2-5; the match to TRBD2 covers 7 bases. With V trimmed by 10 bases and J by 4 bases, 6 bases remained unmatched. The CDR3 runs 12 residues. The CDR3 DNA reads TGTGCCATCCGGGGGGAGGCAGAGACCCAGTACTAC. Amino acids: CAIRGEAETQYY.

This chain joins TRBV28 and TRBJ2-3; possibly TRBD1 or TRBD2 for D (5 bases each). Per the germline V gene, CDR1 is MDHEN and CDR2 is SYDVKM. The CDR3 is 12 amino acids. The V end lost 7 bases, the J end lost 1 base, and 6 bases lay between the germline ends. The DNA for the CDR3 is TGTGCCAGCATGGGGGGCACAGATACGCAGTATTTT. This encodes CASMGGTDTQYF.

In this sample, this clonotype turned up a few times. DNA of the CDR3: TGTGCCAGCAGCGCTCTTGGGGCATTGGGTGATGAGCAGTTCTTC. It codes for CASSALGALGDEQFF. This chain connects TRBV7-3 to TRBJ2-1; D may be TRBD1 (5 bases). Germline loops: CDR1 SGHTA, CDR2 FQGTGA. The CDR3 spans 15 residues. V lost 5 bases and J 8 bases, leaving 19 bases between the germline ends. Full variable domain (outside the CDR3, taken from reference TRBV7-3 and TRBJ2-1): GAGVSQTPSNKVTEKGKYVELRCDPISGHTALYWYRQSLGQGPEFLIYFQGTGAADDSGLPNDRFFAVRPEGSVSTLKIQRTERGDSAVYLCASSALGALGDEQFFGPGTRLTVL.

The rearrangement uses TRBV20-1 and TRBJ2-1; D possibly corresponds to TRBD2 (6 bases). Deletions cut 2 bases from V and 5 bases from J, with 13 bases between. Germline V lookup: CDR1 DFQATT, CDR2 SNEGSKA (reference sequence). The CDR3 is made up of 14 amino acids. CDR3 nucleotides: TGCAGTGCTAGATTCGGGGGAGGAAACAATGAGCAGTTCTTC. This sequence encodes CSARFGGGNNEQFF.

This clonotype came up a few times. This chain joins TRBV7-9 and TRBJ1-5; no clear D. The germline V gene has CDR1 SEHNR and CDR2 FQNEAQ (reference sequence). V lost 5 bases, J lost 2 bases, and 10 bases lay in between. CDR3 length: 14 residues. The CDR3 bases are TGTGCCAGCAGCCGCCTCGGGGGCAATCAGCCCCAGCATTTT. Protein sequence: CASSRLGGNQPQHF.

This clonotype was counted a few times. This chain connects TRBV6-2 or TRBV6-3 to TRBJ2-1; 9 bases align to TRBD1. Trimming cost V 6 bases and J 7 bases; bases outside gene matches: 10. Germline CDR1 reads MNHEY; CDR2 reads SVGEGT. This CDR3 has 15 residues. CDR3 nucleotide sequence: TGTGCCAGCAGCCGGACAGGGGTCCTGGGGAATGAGCAGTTCTTC. As protein: CASSRTGVLGNEQFF.

This rearrangement joins TRBV6-1 to TRBJ1-1, with 7 positions matching TRBD1. The V segment lost 6 bases and the J segment 1 base; nucleotides outside the gene matches: 8. The germline V gene has CDR1 MNHNS and CDR2 SASEGT. There are 15 residues in the CDR3. In nucleotides, the CDR3 is TGTGCCAGCAGGTACCGACAGGGAACGAACACTGAAGCTTTCTTT. This translates into CASRYRQGTNTEAFF.

This chain joins TRBV7-3 and TRBJ2-3; the match to TRBD2 covers 10 bases. Per germline, CDR1 SGHTA and CDR2 FQGTGA. Losses at the gene ends were 0 bases for V and 3 bases for J; bases not matched to a gene: 9. The CDR3 spans 18 residues. This chain's CDR3 is CASSLTRSASGGTDTQYF. The CDR3, as DNA: TGTGCCAGCAGCTTAACGCGGTCGGCTAGCGGGGGTACAGATACGCAGTATTTT. Full variable domain (remainder filled in from reference TRBV7-3 and TRBJ2-3): GAGVSQTPSNKVTEKGKYVELRCDPISGHTALYWYRQSLGQGPEFLIYFQGTGAADDSGLPNDRFFAVRPEGSVSTLKIQRTERGDSAVYLCASSLTRSASGGTDTQYFGPGTRLTVL.

This chain connects TRBV10-3 to TRBJ2-2; 8 bases fit TRBD1. Trimming at V came to 3 bases and at J to 8 bases, leaving 14 bases not matched to a gene. This CDR3 has 17 residues. Germline V CDR1 and CDR2: ENHRY, SYGVKD. In DNA form, the CDR3 reads TGTGCCATCAGTGAATCCTGGCAGGGGGCGTTAGGTGGGGAGCTGTTTTTT. Translation: CAISESWQGALGGELFF.

The chain couples TRBV29-1 to TRBJ1-2; 10 positions match TRBD1. The CDR3 is 11 residues long. Germline V gene lookup returns CDR1 SQVTM and CDR2 ANQGSEA. Trimming at V came to 6 bases and at J to 8 bases, leaving 3 bases not matched to a gene. The CDR3 region has the DNA TGCAGCGTGACAGGGGGCTACGGCTACACCTTC. It translates to CSVTGGYGYTF.

The chain is built from TRBV7-2 and TRBJ1-2; 7 bases are shared with TRBD1. Germline trimming cut 5 bases from V and 4 bases from J; bases unmatched to any gene: 10. The CDR3 is 15 amino acids. The germline CDR1 and CDR2 sequences are SGHTA and FQGNSA. This chain's CDR3 is CASSEDRARSYGYTF. The CDR3 DNA reads TGTGCCAGCAGCGAAGACAGGGCCCGAAGCTATGGCTACACCTTC. Using reference TRBV7-2 and TRBJ1-2 for the parts outside the CDR3, the full variable domain is GAGVSQSPSNKVTEKGKDVELRCDPISGHTALYWYRQSLGQGLEFLIYFQGNSAPDKSGLPSDRFSAERTGGSVSTLTIQRTQQEDSAVYLCASSEDRARSYGYTFGSGTRLTVV.

The chain carries TRBV20-1 and TRBJ1-2; 8 bases are a match to TRBD1. Germline lookup yields CDR1 DFQATT and CDR2 SNEGSKA (reference sequence). V dropped 5 bases and J dropped 2; count of bases not matched to a gene: 1. The length of the CDR3 is 12 residues. As DNA, the CDR3 is TGCAGTGCTCGGACAGGGAACTATGGCTACACCTTC. Its protein is CSARTGNYGYTF.

CDR3 region: CASSSLQGNTEAFF. In DNA, the CDR3 is TGTGCCAGCAGCTCCCTACAGGGAAACACTGAAGCTTTCTTT. The genes are TRBV11-2 and TRBJ1-1; D is possibly TRBD1 (6 bases). The V end lost 4 bases, the J end lost 2 bases, and 11 bases lay between the germline ends. The CDR3 has 14 residues. CDR1 and CDR2 from the germline V gene are SGHAT and FQNNGV.

In its sample, this clonotype was seen a few times. DNA for the CDR3: TGCGCCAGCAGCTTGGCGGCGGGACAGGGCGGGGATGGCTACACCTTC. This codes for CASSLAAGQGGDGYTF. The chain has TRBV5-1 and TRBJ1-2, with 9 bases lining up with TRBD1. Germline V lookup: CDR1 SGHRS, CDR2 YFSETQ. V dropped 0 bases and J dropped 6; count of bases not matched to a gene: 9. This CDR3 contains 16 residues.

This clonotype was observed a handful of times. The gene calls are TRBV20-1 and TRBJ2-7; 8 nucleotides match TRBD1. V lost 5 bases, J lost 3 bases, and 6 bases stayed unmatched. Germline lookup yields CDR1 DFQATT and CDR2 SNEGSKA (reference sequence). CDR3 length: 13 residues. This CDR3 reads CSARPGQDYEQYF. CDR3 DNA: TGCAGTGCTCGCCCGGGACAGGACTACGAGCAGTACTTC.

This clonotype was seen a handful of times. The rearrangement links TRBV7-2 to TRBJ2-7; no firm D call. Deletions cut 8 bases from V and 2 bases from J, with 22 bases between. This CDR3 is built from 16 residues. CDR1 is SGHTA, CDR2 FQGNSA, per germline. CDR3 protein: CASSPHLAKNAYEQYF. The CDR3 bases are TGTGCCAGCTCCCCCCACCTGGCGAAGAATGCCTACGAGCAGTACTTC.